Presented here are 9 T cell receptor beta chains from one specimen sequenced in a study of cytomegalovirus exposure and HLA in healthy donors. This PCR relied on a set of 60 Vbeta primers and 13 Jbeta primers. The repertoire was sequenced with immunoSEQ multiplex PCR; TCRdb's copy has only in-frame clones and lacks some. Of about 200,000 clones in the sample, about 77% were seen once. Sequencing was performed on PBMCs. These receptors all come from a woman aged 25 to 39 in good health and CMV-seronegative.

This clone was detected only once. The chain couples TRBV7-2 to TRBJ2-1; a weak D match, TRBD2 (6 bases). The germline V gene encodes CDR1 SGHTA and CDR2 FQGNSA. V lost 3 bases and J lost 5, with 11 bases in between. This CDR3 spans 14 amino acids. The CDR3 is CASSFAGLNNEQFF. CDR3 DNA: TGTGCCAGCAGCTTTGCGGGGTTAAACAATGAGCAGTTCTTC.

The V and J genes are TRBV28 and TRBJ2-5; D unclear. V dropped 7 bases and J dropped 5 bases, with 14 bases sitting between them. Germline V lookup: CDR1 MDHEN, CDR2 SYDVKM. The CDR3 contains 13 residues. The CDR3 protein is CASNGRQWETQYF. DNA of the CDR3: TGTGCCAGCAACGGCAGGCAGTGGGAGACCCAGTACTTC.

Here the CDR3 reads CASSKVSGFNYGYTF. The CDR3 nucleotides read TGTGCCAGCAGTAAGGTCTCGGGTTTTAACTATGGCTACACCTTC. The chain employs TRBV27 and TRBJ1-2, with D unclear. The CDR3 runs to 15 residues. V lost 5 bases and J 1 base, leaving 14 bases between the germline ends. Germline-derived CDR1 and CDR2 are MNHEY and SMNVEV (reference sequence).

The V gene is TRBV15, the J gene TRBJ2-7; D possibly corresponds to TRBD2 (6 bases). CDR3 size: 13 residues. The germline V and J ends were trimmed by 5 bases and 3 bases, with 11 bases remaining between them. The germline CDR1 and CDR2 sequences are LNHNV and YYDKDF (reference sequence). This CDR3 reads CATSSSEGYEQYF. CDR3 DNA sequence: TGTGCCACCAGCTCCTCGGAGGGCTACGAGCAGTACTTC.

This clone has a handful of counts. The rearrangement uses TRBV2 and TRBJ1-2; D unresolved. This CDR3 is 12 amino acids long. Germline V gives CDR1 SNHLY, CDR2 FYNNEI. V was shortened by 0 bases and J by 5 bases, with 4 bases between the two germline ends. Written as DNA, the CDR3 is TGTGCCAGCAGTGAAGCCCGGTATGGCTACACCTTC. It yields the protein CASSEARYGYTF. Combining the CDR3 with reference TRBV2 and TRBJ1-2 gives the whole variable domain EPEVTQTPSHQVTQMGQEVILRCVPISNHLYFYWYRQILGQKVEFLVSFYNNEISEKSEIFDDQFSVERPDGSNFTLKIRSTKLEDSAMYFCASSEARYGYTFGSGTRLTVV.

This clone turned up a few times. V gene TRBV5-6 combines with J gene TRBJ1-3; TRBD1 matches 9 bases. This CDR3 spans 17 amino acids. V dropped 3 bases and J dropped 4; count of bases not matched to a gene: 11. Germline loops: CDR1 SGHDT, CDR2 YYEEEE. The CDR3 protein is CASSSLGQGLYGNTIYF. The CDR3 nucleotides are TGTGCCAGCAGCTCCCTTGGACAGGGGTTGTACGGAAACACCATATATTTT.

The rearrangement links TRBV19 to TRBJ2-2, with D perhaps TRBD2 (5 bases). The CDR3 consists of 11 residues. Trimming removed 11 bases at V and 5 bases at J, with 9 bases between. Looked up from germline, CDR1 is LNHDA and CDR2 is SQIVND (reference sequence). CDR3 sequence reads: CALWRTGELFF. The CDR3 coding sequence is TGTGCCCTCTGGAGGACCGGGGAGCTGTTTTTT.

This clone was seen just once. The chain's CDR3 is CATSRVLREDSPLHF. CDR3 bases: TGTGCCACCAGCAGAGTACTCAGGGAGGATTCACCCCTCCACTTT. The chain employs TRBV15 and TRBJ1-6, with a tentative D call TRBD1 (5 bases). CDR3 length equals 15 residues. CDR1 is LNHNV and CDR2 is YYDKDF in the germline V gene (reference sequence). Trimming stripped 1 base from V and 8 bases from J, with 12 bases between.

This chain links TRBV5-1 with TRBJ2-5; D gene unclear. Germline-derived CDR1 and CDR2 are SGHRS and YFSETQ. The CDR3 consists of 13 residues. V lost 2 bases and J lost 1, with 6 bases in between. CDR3 nucleotides: TGCGCCAGCAGCTTACAGACCCAAGAGACCCAGTACTTC. Translated: CASSLQTQETQYF.